This T cell receptor (beta chain) was sequenced during a study of T-cell memory formation after mild COVID-19. Each CDR3 protein is one row after TCRdb ran MiXCR on the 5' RACE reads. The table has around 300,000 distinct CDR3 sequences, approximately 8.4% seen once. Germline CDR1 reads SGHVS; CDR2 reads FNYEAQ. The CDR3 spans 14 residues. V shed 5 bases and J 4 bases; nucleotides not matched to a gene: 3. This clonotype was seen a few times. The chain carries TRBV7-6 and TRBJ2-3, with 10 nucleotides matching TRBD2. The sequence came from a man aged 18 to 29 who had mild COVID-19 (a few samples of this study predate the infection). Cell type and time point are not known. Sequences were obtained from PBMCs or a T cell subset sorted from them (not recorded which). CDR3 in DNA: TGTGCCAGCAGCCAAGCGGGGGGGCCAGATACGCAGTATTTT. Protein sequence: CASSQAGGPDTQYF.